This T cell receptor beta chain comes out of a study of T cells expressing NK-cell markers (dated by TCRdb to 2018 to 2021). Context from the whole study: Three sorted T-cell subsets (CD3+CD56+NKG2C+, CD3+CD56+NKG2C- and CD3+CD56-NKG2C+) from about 8 donors had their TCR beta-chain repertoires profiled. Among the eight sequenced donors, only one was HCMV-seronegative, while the other seven were HCMV-seropositive. The eight sequenced donors were randomly selected healthy volunteers, three men and five women. Illumina HiSeq 2000/2500, MiSeq or NextSeq was used to sequence libraries as 2 x 150 bp reads. Results the study describes overall, beyond this receptor: Those dominant clonotypes were again the most abundant among CD3+CD56-NKG2C+ cells in several donors, at roughly 25-60.1%. It remained unclear whether the expanded NKG2C-expressing T cell clones were specific for HCMV antigens. For several donors, the dominant CD3+CD56+NKG2C+ clonotypes were among the top 10 CD8+ clonotypes and accounted for about 1.0-7.5% of CD8+ T cells.

The listed sequencing device is Illumina HiSeq 2000. TCR beta cDNA libraries were made by 5'RACE template switching that added a universal primer site and unique molecular identifiers. cDNA synthesis was primed from the TCR beta constant segment, followed by two successive PCR amplification steps. For the original study's pipeline: MIGEC was used to demultiplex reads and group reads by UMI, and MiTCR was used to assemble and quantify clonotypes. To exclude erroneous sequences, any TCR cDNA sequence not supported by at least two reads was discarded. The tcR package was used for downstream repertoire analysis, and clonotypes were matched between fractions using CDR3 nucleotide sequence together with V segment. VDJmatch was used to annotate antigen specificity against VDJdb, with one amino acid substitution allowed in CDR3. With the reads reprocessed by TCRdb, a single entry stands for each CDR3 protein sequence and no DNA is reported. The V and J calls, along with clone size, are taken from TCRdb and not from the paper's own processing. The sample's records list roughly 350,000 distinct CDR3 sequences. The ten largest clones add up to roughly 5.2% of the sample.

To note about this clonotype: Its target antigen remains unknown.

HCMV serostatus was determined by detecting HCMV-specific IgG in serum with a commercial ELISA kit. Ficoll density gradient centrifugation was used to isolate peripheral blood mononuclear cells from blood. The source material was blood T cells: a sorted CD56 or NKG2C T cell subset, CD4+ or CD8+ T cells, or bulk PBMC T cells (not recorded which). This clonotype was obtained from a man aged 18 to 70 in good health.

The CDR3 protein sequence reads: CASRRLAGGRETGELFF. In this chain, TRBV6-1 is recombined with TRBJ2-2; no DNA is available, so the TRBD2 call from TCRdb remains unchecked. CDR1 and CDR2 are drawn from the germline V gene: MNHNS, SASEGT. The CDR3 sequence holds 17 residues, the cysteine and phenylalanine included. No nucleotide data were recorded.